This T cell receptor (beta chain) was obtained from a study of identical twins. Germline CDR1 reads SEHNR; CDR2 reads FQNEAQ (reference sequence). V gave up 5 bases and J gave up 2 bases, with 10 bases separating them. The CDR3 spans 14 residues. Each donor (without exception) was a healthy Caucasian. One entry per CDR3 protein, called by TCRdb with MiXCR from the 5' RACE reads. The sample lists 400,000 to 500,000 distinct CDR3 sequences; 13% to 15% were seen once. These data were likewise used in another study, on yellow fever vaccine responses in identical twins.

This clonotype originated in a woman younger than 30 in good health. The sample consisted of CD4+ T cells sorted from blood. The chain uses TRBV7-9 and TRBJ1-5, with D maybe TRBD1 (6 bases). The CDR3 loop reads CASSIGQRNQPQHF. DNA of the CDR3: TGTGCCAGCAGCATCGGACAGCGCAATCAGCCCCAGCATTTT.